A single sample gave rise to the 27 T cell receptor beta chains below, sequenced in a study of CD8+ T cells in alopecia areata. Treatment specified: oral pan-JAK inhibitor, 5-10 mg twice daily. Following RNA extraction, reverse transcription yielded cDNA that acted as the sequencing template. The method was immunoSEQ multiplex PCR; TCRdb's version includes in-frame clones alone and lacks a portion of them. The sample lists 95,000 to 100,000 clones, 60% to 65% occurring once. The input for sequencing was CD8+ T cells sorted from blood, taken at week 4, from a patient treated with tofacitinib. The origin of the receptors is a human donor with alopecia areata.

V usage is TRBV29-1 and J usage is TRBJ2-3; D unclear. The CDR3 contains 16 residues. The germline gives CDR1 SQVTM, CDR2 ANQGSEA. Trimming took off 4 bases at V and 0 bases at J, with 17 bases between the two ends. In DNA form, the CDR3 reads TGCAGCGTTGCGACCGATATCCGACCAAGCACAGATACGCAGTATTTT. This codes for CSVATDIRPSTDTQYF.

As concerns this clone: The same CDR3 also results from other DNA sequences found in this sample. V gene TRBV9 combines with J gene TRBJ2-7; D possibly matches TRBD1 or TRBD2 (5 bases each). Germline V gene lookup returns CDR1 SGDLS and CDR2 YYNGEE. V lost 0 bases and J 0 bases, leaving 10 bases between the germline ends. CDR3 length: 15 residues. The DNA of the CDR3 is TGTGCCAGCAGCGTAGGATCCGGGGCCTCCTACGAGCAGTACTTC. It translates to CASSVGSGASYEQYF. The full variable domain, in which reference TRBV9 and TRBJ2-7 provide the parts outside the CDR3, is DSGVTQTPKHLITATGQRVTLRCSPRSGDLSVYWYQQSLDQGLQFLIQYYNGEERAKGNILERFSAQQFPDLHSELNLSSLELGDSALYFCASSVGSGASYEQYFGPGTRLTVT.

A few counts support this clone. The chain's CDR3 is CASRQGLSGEQFF. The CDR3, as DNA: TGTGCCAGCAGACAGGGACTATCGGGCGAGCAGTTCTTC. J is TRBJ2-1 and V is TRBV2, with D possibly matching TRBD2 (7 bases). V was pared by 6 bases and J by 10 bases, with 16 bases between. The CDR3 loop spans 13 amino acids. CDR1 and CDR2 (germline): SNHLY, FYNNEI.

This rearrangement joins TRBV4-1 to TRBJ1-4; 7 bases are a match to TRBD1. Germline values: CDR1 MGHRA, CDR2 YSYEKL. V lost 0 bases to trimming and J lost 8 bases; unmatched junction nucleotides: 9. The CDR3 consists of 16 residues. DNA for the CDR3: TGCGCCAGCAGCCAAGAAGAAGGCAGGGGGGGCGAAAAACTGTTTTTT. Residues: CASSQEEGRGGEKLFF.

The chain links TRBV7-2 to TRBJ1-1, with D unclear. Trimming took 3 bases from V and 5 from J, leaving 13 bases between them. The CDR3 length is 14 residues. Germline CDR1 SGHTA, CDR2 FQGNSA. DNA of the CDR3: TGTGCCAGCAGCTTTGTATCGTTGGGTACTGAAGCTTTCTTT. Its protein product is CASSFVSLGTEAFF.

The chain uses TRBV5-1 and TRBJ2-3; 11 bases align to TRBD1. V dropped 4 bases and J dropped 4; count of bases not matched to a gene: 8. The germline gives CDR1 SGHRS, CDR2 YFSETQ. The CDR3 has 16 amino acids. This CDR3 reads CASSQGQGARADTQYF. The CDR3 DNA reads as TGCGCCAGCAGCCAAGGACAGGGGGCGCGGGCAGATACGCAGTATTTT. Full variable domain (missing parts from reference TRBV5-1 and TRBJ2-3): KAGVTQTPRYLIKTRGQQVTLSCSPISGHRSVSWYQQTPGQGLQFLFEYFSETQRNKGNFPGRFSGRQFSNSRSEMNVSTLELGDSALYLCASSQGQGARADTQYFGPGTRLTVL.

The chain employs TRBV25-1 and TRBJ2-5; D remains ambiguous. Germline lookup yields CDR1 MGHDK and CDR2 SYGVNS. V lost 1 base and J lost 3, with 3 bases in between. This CDR3 spans 12 amino acids. CDR3 DNA sequence: TGTGCCAGCAGTGAATTCGAAGAGACCCAGTACTTC. The encoded protein is CASSEFEETQYF. The complete variable domain, with remaining parts taken from reference TRBV25-1 and TRBJ2-5, reads EADIYQTPRYLVIGTGKKITLECSQTMGHDKMYWYQQDPGMELHLIHYSYGVNSTEKGDLSSESTVSRIRTEHFPLTLESARPSHTSQYLCASSEFEETQYFGPGTRLLVL.

This clone has only a few counts. The chain has TRBV29-1 and TRBJ2-7, with 8 bases matching TRBD1. CDR1 SQVTM and CDR2 ANQGSEA come from the germline V gene. V shed 7 bases and J 3 bases; nucleotides not matched to a gene: 8. The CDR3 has 13 residues. The chain's CDR3 is CSATGQDNYEQYF. DNA for the CDR3: TGCAGCGCTACGGGACAGGACAACTACGAGCAGTACTTC.

The chain has TRBV9 and TRBJ1-2; 9 bases are shared with TRBD1. V lost 4 bases, J lost 8 bases, and 9 bases stayed unmatched. Germline V gives CDR1 SGDLS, CDR2 YYNGEE. The CDR3 covers 14 residues. The CDR3 spells CASSPSRDRDGYTF. In nucleotides, the CDR3 is TGTGCCAGCAGCCCGTCCCGGGACAGGGACGGCTACACCTTC.

The chain carries TRBV7-9 and TRBJ1-1; 7 bases fit TRBD1. The J segment lost 1 base and the V segment lost 8 bases, leaving 10 bases of the junction unmatched. Germline CDR1 and CDR2: SEHNR and FQNEAQ (reference sequence). There are 15 residues in the CDR3. The CDR3: CASYHPDRSNTEAFF. CDR3 bases: TGTGCCAGCTACCACCCGGACAGGTCGAACACTGAAGCTTTCTTT.

This clone is medium-sized (0.01 to 0.1%) by share. The genes are TRBV11-2 and TRBJ2-3, with 10 bases identical to TRBD2. CDR3 length equals 13 residues. Germline loops: CDR1 SGHAT, CDR2 FQNNGV. The trim removed 1 base at V and 13 bases at J, leaving 5 bases unmatched. This CDR3 reads CASSLAPSGRKYF. The DNA for the CDR3 is TGTGCCAGCAGCTTAGCTCCTAGCGGGAGAAAGTATTTT.

The chain couples TRBV27 to TRBJ2-7; D might be TRBD2 (6 bases). The V end lost 3 bases, the J end lost 2 bases, and 11 bases lay between the germline ends. This CDR3 contains 14 residues. The germline CDR1 and CDR2 sequences are MNHEY and SMNVEV (reference sequence). The chain's CDR3 is CASSLGGTPYEQYF. The CDR3, as DNA: TGTGCCAGCAGTTTGGGGGGAACCCCCTACGAGCAGTACTTC.

This clone was counted a few times. V is TRBV5-5 and J is TRBJ2-7; 9 nucleotides match TRBD1. V was pared by 4 bases and J by 1 base, with 6 bases of the junction left unmatched. The germline V gene encodes CDR1 SGHKS and CDR2 YYEKEE (reference sequence). The CDR3 has 15 residues. DNA of the CDR3: TGTGCCAGCAGCGTCGGGACAGGGTTTTCCTACGAGCAGTACTTC. Amino acid sequence: CASSVGTGFSYEQYF.

The chain uses TRBV29-1 and TRBJ2-3, with D uncertain. The CDR3 loop spans 13 amino acids. V gave up 0 bases and J gave up 2 bases, with 6 bases separating them. The germline V gene encodes CDR1 SQVTM and CDR2 ANQGSEA. This CDR3 is CSVEDGFTDTQYF. The CDR3 DNA reads TGCAGCGTTGAAGACGGCTTCACAGATACGCAGTATTTT.

This clone was seen a single time. The rearrangement joins TRBV2 to TRBJ2-1, with 8 bases matching TRBD1. CDR3 length: 12 amino acids. V trimming: 6 bases; J trimming: 12 bases; junction bases outside the gene matches: 7. Germline V lookup: CDR1 SNHLY, CDR2 FYNNEI. DNA of the CDR3: TGTGCCAGCAGCTTGTACGGGACAGGGCAGTTCTTC. Translated: CASSLYGTGQFF.

The V gene is TRBV29-1, the J gene TRBJ2-7, with TRBD1 matching over 8 bases. Per germline, CDR1 SQVTM and CDR2 ANQGSEA. V dropped 2 bases and J dropped 0; count of bases not matched to a gene: 6. The CDR3 totals 15 residues. The CDR3 loop is CSVEYRDRSSYEQYF. CDR3 nucleotides: TGCAGCGTTGAATATAGGGACAGGAGCTCCTACGAGCAGTACTTC.

This clone has just a few counts. The V and J genes are TRBV10-3 and TRBJ2-1; D gene unclear. Germline lookup yields CDR1 ENHRY and CDR2 SYGVKD. The CDR3 has 17 residues. V lost 0 bases, J lost 2 bases, and 14 bases lay in between. The CDR3 region is CAISESSLDGAYNEQFF. The CDR3 DNA is TGTGCCATCAGTGAGTCGAGTCTGGACGGAGCCTACAATGAGCAGTTCTTC.

In its sample, this clone was seen a few times. The rearrangement joins TRBV30 to TRBJ1-5; TRBD1 might be the D (6 bases). The CDR3 loop spans 16 amino acids. The germline V gene encodes CDR1 GTSNPN and CDR2 SVGIG (reference sequence). Trimming left V 0 bases short and J 4 bases short, with 16 bases between. CDR3: CAWSVPGDMNNQPQHF. The CDR3 DNA follows: TGTGCCTGGAGTGTACCCGGGGACATGAATAATCAGCCCCAGCATTTT. Full variable domain (remainder filled in from reference TRBV30 and TRBJ1-5): SQTIHQWPATLVQPVGSPLSLECTVEGTSNPNLYWYRQAAGRGLQLLFYSVGIGQISSEVPQNLSASRPQDRQFILSSKKLLLSDSGFYLCAWSVPGDMNNQPQHFGDGTRLSIL.

This chain connects TRBV9 to TRBJ1-1; a weak D match, TRBD1 (6 bases). The germline gives CDR1 SGDLS, CDR2 YYNGEE. CDR3 length: 13 amino acids. Trimming left V 6 bases short and J 1 base short, with 10 bases between. The CDR3 nucleotides are TGTGCCAGCAAGGGGACAAAGAACACTGAAGCTTTCTTT. Residues: CASKGTKNTEAFF.

This clone was detected a few times. This sequence joins TRBV20-1 and TRBJ2-5, with D uncertain. Germline-derived CDR1 and CDR2 are DFQATT and SNEGSKA (reference sequence). V lost 8 bases to trimming and J lost 8 bases, with 6 bases between them. This CDR3 spans 8 amino acids. The CDR3 sequence is CSPQTQYF. The CDR3 DNA follows: TGCAGTCCCCAAACCCAGTACTTC.

The genes are TRBV25-1 and TRBJ1-2; D call uncertain. CDR1 is MGHDK and CDR2 is SYGVNS in the germline V gene. The CDR3 is 16 residues long. With 0 bases removed from V and 8 bases from J, the gap between germline ends came to 19 bases. As DNA, the CDR3 is TGTGCCAGCAGTGAATATCCCCGGGTCTTACTGGGGGGCTACACCTTC. It is translated as CASSEYPRVLLGGYTF.

The CDR3 here is CASSQDRESQPQHF. The CDR3 DNA reads as TGCGCCAGCAGCCAAGACAGGGAGAGTCAGCCCCAGCATTTT. The chain has TRBV4-3 and TRBJ1-5, with D possibly TRBD1 on 5 matching bases. Germline assignment: CDR1 LGHNA and CDR2 YSLEER. The CDR3 has 14 amino acids. Trimming removed 0 bases from V and 6 bases from J, with 9 bases in between.

The chain couples TRBV29-1 to TRBJ1-1, with 8 bases aligning to TRBD1. CDR1 and CDR2 from the germline V gene are SQVTM and ANQGSEA. The V segment lost 7 bases and the J segment 7 bases; nucleotides outside the gene matches: 5. The CDR3 totals 11 residues. The CDR3, as DNA: TGCAGCGACAGGGGGGAGGTTGAAGCTTTCTTT. Protein product: CSDRGEVEAFF.

Here the CDR3 reads CASSIRLRDRATYEQYF. The CDR3 nucleotides read TGTGCCAGTAGTATAAGACTCCGGGACAGAGCTACCTACGAGCAGTACTTC. The genes are TRBV19 and TRBJ2-7, with 7 bases aligning to TRBD1. Germline-derived CDR1 and CDR2 are LNHDA and SQIVND (reference sequence). The CDR3 covers 17 residues. V dropped 2 bases and J dropped 2; count of bases not matched to a gene: 12.

The chain combines TRBV25-1 with TRBJ1-5; D is perhaps TRBD1 (6 bases). The CDR3 is made up of 15 amino acids. Per germline, CDR1 MGHDK and CDR2 SYGVNS. V was shortened by 4 bases and J by 0 bases, with 10 bases between the two germline ends. CDR3 sequence reads: CASSGQGYSNQPQHF. DNA of the CDR3: TGTGCCAGCAGTGGGCAGGGGTATAGCAATCAGCCCCAGCATTTT.

This chain links TRBV7-9 with TRBJ2-7; D gene uncertain. Germline V lookup: CDR1 SEHNR, CDR2 FQNEAQ (reference sequence). The V end lost 4 bases, the J end lost 2 bases, and 9 bases lay between the germline ends. The CDR3 loop spans 13 amino acids. In DNA, the CDR3 is TGTGCCAGCAGCTCGGGTAGGGCCTACGAGCAGTACTTC. Amino acids: CASSSGRAYEQYF.

The CDR3 region is CASSLLGTEAFF. In DNA, the CDR3 is TGTGCCAGCAGCCTCCTCGGCACTGAAGCTTTCTTT. The genes are TRBV13 and TRBJ1-1; D is ambiguous. The CDR3 sequence is 12 residues long. Germline CDR1 reads PRHDT; CDR2 reads FYEKMQ (reference sequence). Trimming took 5 bases from V and 4 from J, leaving 8 bases between them.